This T cell receptor (beta chain) was identified in a study of OX40 agonist ivuxolimab in advanced cancers. The V end lost 5 bases, the J end lost 3 bases, and 15 bases lay between the germline ends. This CDR3 region has 14 residues. Germline V lookup: CDR1 SGHRS, CDR2 YFSETQ. The table came from immunoSEQ multiplex PCR; TCRdb's copy has only in-frame clones and leaves some out. The sample holds 55,000 to 65,000 clones, approximately 86% seen once. This clone appeared once. This clonotype was sampled from an adult with an advanced solid tumor such as melanoma, head and neck, liver or kidney cancer. The gene calls are TRBV5-1 and TRBJ2-7; D call uncertain. Sequenced here: CD4+ or CD8+ T cells sorted from blood, sampled in a trial of the OX40 agonist ivuxolimab. The CDR3 DNA follows: TGCGCCAGCAGTTTATCGGTACCAGACTACGAGCAGTACTTC. This translates into CASSLSVPDYEQYF. The complete variable domain, with remaining parts taken from reference TRBV5-1 and TRBJ2-7, reads KAGVTQTPRYLIKTRGQQVTLSCSPISGHRSVSWYQQTPGQGLQFLFEYFSETQRNKGNFPGRFSGRQFSNSRSEMNVSTLELGDSALYLCASSLSVPDYEQYFGPGTRLTVT.